The text below deals with one T cell receptor beta chain. Its antigen remains unidentified. Separate alpha and beta amplification began at the second PCR step. J gave up 6 bases and V 2 bases, and 8 bases lay outside the gene matches. The germline V gene encodes CDR1 DFQATT and CDR2 SNEGSKA (reference sequence). The CDR3 length is 15 residues. The sample belongs to a study of naive and memory T cell subsets. Study-wide points: Diversity fell and Gini index rose from naive through CM, EM, EMRA. There was no ground truth to check naive and memory subset results.

The beta constant-region primer was an equimolar mix of two oligonucleotides covering TRBC1 and TRBC2. Ligated cDNA was amplified by four rounds of PCR with nested alpha and beta constant-region primers and SP2. From the UMI-ligation and nested PCR reads, TCRdb called clonotypes with MiXCR, one entry per CDR3 protein. This sample yields roughly 130,000 distinct CDR3 sequences, of which 35% to 40% are seen a single time; approximately 0.87% belongs to the top ten. The receptor was isolated from a human donor in good health. The sequencing input was central memory CD4+ T cells from blood. V usage is TRBV20-1 and J usage is TRBJ2-1, with TRBD2 matching 9 bases. CDR3 DNA: TGCAGTGCTAGACCTAGCGGGAAGGACCGCAATGAGCAGTTCTTC. It translates to CSARPSGKDRNEQFF.